Presented here are 6 T cell receptor beta chains from one specimen sequenced in a study of CD8 T cells in ankylosing spondylitis. TCRdb ran MiXCR on the 5' RACE reads and lists one entry per CDR3 protein. This table holds some 840,000 distinct CDR3 sequences, 10% to 15% found once. For these TCRs, the target antigens are not known. Study outcomes and limitations: A motif of eight or nine highly homologous TCR beta variants was seen as apparently characteristic of ankylosing spondylitis blood.

The sequenced sample consisted of blood, either unsorted or a sorted T cell fraction (not recorded which). These TCRs come from a male donor with ankylosing spondylitis.

The gene calls are TRBV5-5 and TRBJ2-5; 13 bases line up with TRBD2. The CDR3 has 15 amino acids. V shed 4 bases, J shed 9 bases, and the junction held 9 bases outside the gene matches. Germline V gene lookup returns CDR1 SGHKS and CDR2 YYEKEE (reference sequence). The CDR3 DNA follows: TGTGCCAGCAGCCTAATGACTAGCGGGGGGCGGGCCCAGTACTTC. It encodes CASSLMTSGGRAQYF. Supplemented by reference TRBV5-5 and TRBJ2-5, the full variable domain reads DAGVTQSPTHLIKTRGQQVTLRCSPISGHKSVSWYQQVLGQGPQFIFQYYEKEERGRGNFPDRFSARQFPNYSSELNVNALLLGDSALYLCASSLMTSGGRAQYFGPGTRLLVL.

This clonotype was picked up a small number of times. The gene calls are TRBV4-1 and TRBJ2-2; 13 positions agree with TRBD2. The CDR3 covers 18 residues. Germline V lookup: CDR1 MGHRA, CDR2 YSYEKL. Trimming at V came to 4 bases and at J to 0 bases, leaving 5 bases not matched to a gene. The CDR3 region has the DNA TGCGCCAGCAGCCGCGTACTAGCGGGAGGGGCGAACACCGGGGAGCTGTTTTTT. This sequence encodes CASSRVLAGGANTGELFF.

The genes are TRBV27 and TRBJ2-1; possibly TRBD1 for D (6 bases). Germline V CDR1 and CDR2: MNHEY, SMNVEV (reference sequence). The CDR3 is 12 residues long. V was trimmed by 6 bases and J by 15 bases, leaving 18 bases between them. This CDR3 reads CASSFTGSKPFF. Here the CDR3 DNA reads TGTGCCAGCAGCTTTACAGGGAGTAAGCCGTTCTTC.

This clonotype was seen at least ten times. The CDR3 spells CASSLTRAYYNYGYTF. The DNA for the CDR3 is TGTGCCAGCAGTCTCACACGGGCCTACTACAACTATGGCTACACCTTC. This chain connects TRBV12-3 or TRBV12-4 to TRBJ1-2; no definite D call. V lost 5 bases, J lost 2 bases, and 18 bases lay in between. The length of the CDR3 is 16 residues.

The chain combines TRBV20-1 with TRBJ2-7; no firm D call. The CDR3 length is 16 residues. Germline CDR1 DFQATT, CDR2 SNEGSKA (reference sequence). Trimming removed 0 bases at V and 3 bases at J, with 18 bases between. The CDR3 DNA is TGCAGTGCTAGAGATCCCCGATTAGCCCCCGTCTACGAGCAGTACTTC. This codes for CSARDPRLAPVYEQYF.

This clonotype came up a few times. The chain carries TRBV4-2 and TRBJ2-2; D may be TRBD2 (6 bases). The CDR3 sequence is 16 residues long. The ends were cut back, 4 bases at V and 1 base at J, with 13 bases in the middle. The germline V gene has CDR1 LGHNA and CDR2 YNFKEQ. This CDR3 is CASSRHAGRNTGELFF. The CDR3 DNA reads as TGTGCCAGCAGCCGTCACGCGGGGAGGAACACCGGGGAGCTGTTTTTT.